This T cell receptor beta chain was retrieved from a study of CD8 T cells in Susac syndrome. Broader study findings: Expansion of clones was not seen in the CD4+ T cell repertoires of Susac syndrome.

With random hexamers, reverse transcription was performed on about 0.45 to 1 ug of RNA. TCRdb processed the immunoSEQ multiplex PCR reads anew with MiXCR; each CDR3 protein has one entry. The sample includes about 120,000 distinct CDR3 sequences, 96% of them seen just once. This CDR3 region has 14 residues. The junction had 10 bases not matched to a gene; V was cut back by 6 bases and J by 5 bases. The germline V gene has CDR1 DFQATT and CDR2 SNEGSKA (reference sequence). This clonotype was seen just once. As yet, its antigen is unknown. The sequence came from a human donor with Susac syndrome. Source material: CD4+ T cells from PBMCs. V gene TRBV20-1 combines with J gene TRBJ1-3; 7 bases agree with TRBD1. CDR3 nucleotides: TGCAGTGCCCGCGATCCAGGGGGGAGAAACACCATATATTTT. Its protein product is CSARDPGGRNTIYF.